The text below deals with one T cell receptor beta chain. Repertoires were generated with immunoSEQ multiplex PCR, while TCRdb's copy carries only in-frame clones and drops some. In the table there are about 38,000 clones, about 89% of which are singletons. The CDR3 covers 14 residues. Looked up from germline, CDR1 is SGHDN and CDR2 is FVKESK. V was cut by 1 base and J by 8 bases, with 12 bases left in between. This sample is part of a study of T cell changes during pregnancy in multiple sclerosis. The rearrangement links TRBV14 to TRBJ2-1; D unclear. The TCR comes from a female donor in good health, enrolled as a control in a pregnancy study. The material was CD4+ T cells from peripheral blood mononuclear cells, obtained in the third trimester of pregnancy. This CDR3 reads CASSQAWAPDEQFF. The CDR3, as DNA: TGTGCCAGCAGCCAAGCTTGGGCACCGGATGAGCAGTTCTTC.